A single sample is the source of the 20 T cell receptor beta chains below, sequenced in a study of cytomegalovirus exposure and HLA in healthy donors. With 60 Vbeta and 13 Jbeta primers, the PCR was carried out. Sequencing was performed with immunoSEQ multiplex PCR; in TCRdb, only in-frame clones are kept and a portion is missing. The sample shows some 150,000 clones, roughly 82% of them seen only once. The sample was PBMCs. Receptors were obtained from a man between 50 and 59 years old in good health and CMV-seropositive.

The chain is built from TRBV27 and TRBJ2-7; 11 bases map to TRBD1. Germline assignment: CDR1 MNHEY and CDR2 SMNVEV (reference sequence). The V and J ends lost 5 bases and 5 bases, in that order; junction bases with no gene match: 5. The CDR3 has 14 residues. The CDR3: CASSRGQGANEQYF. The CDR3 nucleotides are TGTGCCAGCAGTCGCGGACAGGGGGCCAACGAGCAGTACTTC.

This chain connects TRBV11-3 to TRBJ1-6, with D perhaps matching TRBD1 (5 bases). CDR1 SGHNT and CDR2 YENEEA come from the germline V gene. CDR3 length: 14 residues. V was pared by 1 base and J by 8 bases, with 9 bases between. The CDR3 sequence is CASSLGQSDSPLHF. The CDR3 nucleotides read TGTGCCAGCAGCTTAGGACAGTCGGATTCACCCCTCCACTTT.

The rearrangement joins TRBV29-1 to TRBJ2-3; D perhaps matches TRBD1 (5 bases). The V end lost 6 bases, the J end lost 2 bases, and 15 bases lay between the germline ends. The CDR3 consists of 14 residues. Germline lookup yields CDR1 SQVTM and CDR2 ANQGSEA. In DNA, the CDR3 is TGCAGCGTCATACAGGTGACCCACACAGATACGCAGTATTTT. The encoded protein is CSVIQVTHTDTQYF.

This clone was detected only a few times. The J gene is TRBJ2-3, the V gene TRBV2, with 11 bases aligning to TRBD1. Looked up from germline, CDR1 is SNHLY and CDR2 is FYNNEI. The CDR3 is made up of 14 amino acids. V lost 7 bases and J lost 4; bases outside the gene matches: 4. The CDR3 DNA sequence: TGTGCCAGCACGGGACAGGGGGTGGCAGATACGCAGTATTTT. Translating it yields CASTGQGVADTQYF.

The chain links TRBV2 to TRBJ1-5, with 12 bases aligning to TRBD1. V was clipped by 0 bases and J by 9 bases; unmatched bases: 12. From germline, CDR1 is SNHLY and CDR2 FYNNEI. The CDR3 runs 18 residues. Written as DNA, the CDR3 is TGTGCCAGCAGTGAAGCTTTAGGGGGACAGGGGGCCCTAAGGCCCCAGCATTTT. It yields the protein CASSEALGGQGALRPQHF. The variable domain in full, with the rest retrieved from reference TRBV2 and TRBJ1-5, is EPEVTQTPSHQVTQMGQEVILRCVPISNHLYFYWYRQILGQKVEFLVSFYNNEISEKSEIFDDQFSVERPDGSNFTLKIRSTKLEDSAMYFCASSEALGGQGALRPQHFGDGTRLSIL.

The chain combines TRBV5-6 with TRBJ2-1; 10 bases are a match to TRBD2. Germline assignment: CDR1 SGHDT and CDR2 YYEEEE. With 5 bases clipped from V and 0 bases from J, the junction kept 5 bases outside the gene matches. The CDR3 length is 16 residues. CDR3 sequence: CASRVAGGNSYNEQFF. CDR3 nucleotides: TGTGCCAGCAGGGTAGCGGGAGGTAACTCCTACAATGAGCAGTTCTTC.

The chain employs TRBV5-6 and TRBJ2-1; D might be TRBD2 (6 bases). The V and J ends lost 5 bases and 3 bases respectively, with 24 bases between them. Germline V gives CDR1 SGHDT, CDR2 YYEEEE. The CDR3 is 18 residues long. The DNA for the CDR3 is TGTGCCAGCAGTTACTACCTCCCTAGGGGCGGGATCTACAATGAGCAGTTCTTC. Amino acid sequence: CASSYYLPRGGIYNEQFF.

The chain joins TRBV19 to TRBJ1-1; 7 bases align to TRBD1. CDR1 is LNHDA and CDR2 is SQIVND in the germline V gene (reference sequence). This CDR3 has 14 residues. V was pared by 5 bases and J by 5 bases, with 8 bases of the junction left unmatched. Here the CDR3 reads CASSPRGRETEAFF. CDR3 nucleotide sequence: TGTGCCAGTAGTCCTAGGGGGCGCGAGACTGAAGCTTTCTTT.

The chain combines TRBV19 with TRBJ2-2, with no clear D. V lost 3 bases, J lost 7 bases, and 6 bases lay in between. Germline values: CDR1 LNHDA, CDR2 SQIVND (reference sequence). There are 12 residues in the CDR3. CDR3 coding DNA: TGTGCCAGTAGTATGGCAGTCGGGGAGCTGTTTTTT. It translates to CASSMAVGELFF.

The chain links TRBV5-1 to TRBJ2-5, with 10 nucleotides matching TRBD1. The V gene end was trimmed by 4 bases and the J gene end by 5 bases; junction bases not matched to a gene: 5. This CDR3 has 14 residues. Germline V gives CDR1 SGHRS, CDR2 YFSETQ. DNA of the CDR3: TGCGCCAGCAGCCTGACAGGGGGCGACGAGACCCAGTACTTC. This gives the protein CASSLTGGDETQYF.

This chain uses TRBV7-9 with TRBJ2-2; D is undetermined. The CDR3 contains 15 residues. The germline V gene has CDR1 SEHNR and CDR2 FQNEAQ (reference sequence). V lost 2 bases to trimming and J lost 6 bases, with 13 bases between them. CDR3 sequence reads: CASSLLNARAGELFF. DNA for the CDR3: TGTGCCAGCAGCTTACTGAACGCCCGGGCCGGGGAGCTGTTTTTT. Filled out from reference TRBV7-9 and TRBJ2-2, the complete variable domain reads DTGVSQNPRHKITKRGQNVTFRCDPISEHNRLYWYRQTLGQGPEFLTYFQNEAQLEKSRLLSDRFSAERPKGSFSTLEIQRTEQGDSAMYLCASSLLNARAGELFFGEGSRLTVL.

The chain recombines TRBV2 with TRBJ2-3, with a tentative D call TRBD2 (6 bases). The V gene's germline CDR1 is SNHLY and CDR2 FYNNEI. There are 15 residues in the CDR3. V lost 4 bases and J 0 bases, leaving 11 bases between the germline ends. This chain's CDR3 is CASSVPGESTDTQYF. DNA of the CDR3: TGTGCCAGCAGTGTTCCGGGGGAGAGCACAGATACGCAGTATTTT.

Here the CDR3 DNA reads TGTGCCAGCAGCCAAGTGACTAGCGGGGGCCGTTACAATGAGCAGTTCTTC. Translating gives CASSQVTSGGRYNEQFF. This chain joins TRBV11-2 and TRBJ2-1; 12 bases are shared with TRBD2. V shed 5 bases, J shed 4 bases, and the junction held 9 bases outside the gene matches. Germline assignment: CDR1 SGHAT and CDR2 FQNNGV. The CDR3 totals 17 residues.

In this sample, this clone turned up once. The chain has TRBV2 and TRBJ2-3; 7 positions match TRBD1. Trimming removed 4 bases from V and 0 bases from J; junction bases left unmatched: 7. In germline, CDR1 is SNHLY, CDR2 FYNNEI. The CDR3 is made up of 16 amino acids. CDR3 DNA sequence: TGTGCCAGCAGTGCAACCGGGACAGCTAGCACAGATACGCAGTATTTT. Amino acid sequence: CASSATGTASTDTQYF. The entire variable domain, with the rest obtained from reference TRBV2 and TRBJ2-3, is as follows: EPEVTQTPSHQVTQMGQEVILRCVPISNHLYFYWYRQILGQKVEFLVSFYNNEISEKSEIFDDQFSVERPDGSNFTLKIRSTKLEDSAMYFCASSATGTASTDTQYFGPGTRLTVL.

The rearrangement joins TRBV4-3 to TRBJ1-6; D possibly corresponds to TRBD1 (5 bases). Trimming cost V 1 base and J 13 bases, with 20 bases left between them. CDR1 and CDR2 (germline): LGHNA, YSLEER. CDR3 length: 16 residues. DNA for the CDR3: TGCGCCAGCAGCCAAGGGATACAGGCCCGTTTGCTTCCCCTCCACTTT. Translated, it gives CASSQGIQARLLPLHF.

The genes are TRBV27 and TRBJ2-5, with a weak D call TRBD2 (6 bases). Germline assignment: CDR1 MNHEY and CDR2 SMNVEV (reference sequence). The CDR3 totals 13 residues. Trimming left V 6 bases short and J 2 bases short, with 10 bases between. CDR3 nucleotide sequence: TGTGCCAGCAGAAGGGACTCGCAAGAGACCCAGTACTTC. Encoded protein: CASRRDSQETQYF.

The chain is built from TRBV9 and TRBJ2-5, with D perhaps TRBD1 (6 bases). V was trimmed by 2 bases and J by 1 base, leaving 12 bases between them. CDR3 length equals 15 residues. Germline lookup yields CDR1 SGDLS and CDR2 YYNGEE. For the CDR3, the DNA is TGTGCCAGCAGCGTGGAGACAGGAGTCCAAGAGACCCAGTACTTC. Translated: CASSVETGVQETQYF.

To note about this clone: Germline is not matched at one junction end, which may reflect a read error. The rearrangement joins TRBV28 to TRBJ1-4; 7 bases are a match to TRBD1. This CDR3 contains 14 residues. Germline CDR1 MDHEN, CDR2 SYDVKM. The CDR3 DNA follows: TGTGCCAGCAGCCGACAGGGAGTAGAGGAAAAACTGCTTTTT. Amino acid sequence: CASSRQGVEEKLLF.

This chain links TRBV10-3 with TRBJ2-7; 8 nucleotides agree with TRBD1. The CDR3 contains 16 residues. CDR1 is ENHRY, CDR2 SYGVKD, per germline. V gave up 3 bases and J gave up 4 bases; unmatched junction bases: 11. As DNA, the CDR3 is TGTGCCATCAGTGAAATGGAATCCGGGACAGGTTACGAGCAGTACTTC. This encodes CAISEMESGTGYEQYF.

This sequence joins TRBV6-5 and TRBJ1-6, with 7 nucleotides matching TRBD1. The CDR3 is made up of 14 amino acids. Losses at the gene ends were 2 bases for V and 9 bases for J; bases not matched to a gene: 4. Germline V CDR1 and CDR2: MNHEY, SVGAGI. DNA of the CDR3: TGTGCCAGCAGTTACGGAAGGGACAGTTCACCCCTCCACTTT. It translates to CASSYGRDSSPLHF.